The present TCR beta chain was sequenced within a study of OX40 agonist ivuxolimab in advanced cancers. Study-wide context: Ivuxolimab, which is an agonistic anti-OX40 (CD134) antibody, was administered to the patients.

Method: immunoSEQ multiplex PCR; TCRdb's copy keeps in-frame clones and lacks some. The sample has 80,000 or so clones, roughly 86% seen once; the top ten hold approximately 25%. The CDR3 runs to 13 residues. CDR1 is MNHNY, CDR2 SVGAGI, per germline (reference sequence). V lost 0 bases and J lost 5, with 8 bases in between. This chain links TRBV6-6 with TRBJ2-7, with D perhaps TRBD1 or TRBD2 (5 bases each). The source material was CD4+ or CD8+ T cells sorted from blood, sampled in a trial of the OX40 agonist ivuxolimab. This receptor was obtained from an adult with an advanced solid tumor such as melanoma, head and neck, liver or kidney cancer. The CDR3 here is CASSYSRGHEQYF. For the CDR3, the DNA is TGTGCCAGCAGTTACTCCCGGGGCCACGAGCAGTACTTC.